This entry features one T cell receptor (beta chain) sequence. Its target is unknown. Other DNA sequences in this sample translate to the same CDR3. J gave up 6 bases and V 6 bases, and 6 bases lay outside the gene matches. This CDR3 comprises 15 residues. Germline CDR1 reads SGHNT; CDR2 reads YENEEA. The sample is drawn from a study of cytomegalovirus exposure and HLA in healthy donors. The PCR employed 60 Vbeta primers together with 13 Jbeta primers. Only in-frame clones appear in the TCRdb table, and some are missing; sequencing was by immunoSEQ multiplex PCR. Of fewer than 150,000 clones in the sample, 75% to 85% were seen once. General observations from the study: With further analysis later on, most CMV-associated TCR beta chains appeared HLA-restricted. The study listed some 160 cytomegalovirus-associated TCR beta chains. V- and J-gene trimming of TCR beta was linked (in a later analysis) to a missense DCLRE1C variant. About 90% or about 30% of the time was how often most TCR beta V segments were productive, according to an earlier analysis.

The clonotype comes from a middle-aged woman in good health and CMV-seropositive. The chain links TRBV11-3 to TRBJ2-1; 12 nucleotides agree with TRBD1. The sample consisted of PBMCs. The DNA for the CDR3 is TGTGCCAGCAGTAAAGGGACAGGGGGCGTCAATGAGCAGTTCTTC. Translating it yields CASSKGTGGVNEQFF.